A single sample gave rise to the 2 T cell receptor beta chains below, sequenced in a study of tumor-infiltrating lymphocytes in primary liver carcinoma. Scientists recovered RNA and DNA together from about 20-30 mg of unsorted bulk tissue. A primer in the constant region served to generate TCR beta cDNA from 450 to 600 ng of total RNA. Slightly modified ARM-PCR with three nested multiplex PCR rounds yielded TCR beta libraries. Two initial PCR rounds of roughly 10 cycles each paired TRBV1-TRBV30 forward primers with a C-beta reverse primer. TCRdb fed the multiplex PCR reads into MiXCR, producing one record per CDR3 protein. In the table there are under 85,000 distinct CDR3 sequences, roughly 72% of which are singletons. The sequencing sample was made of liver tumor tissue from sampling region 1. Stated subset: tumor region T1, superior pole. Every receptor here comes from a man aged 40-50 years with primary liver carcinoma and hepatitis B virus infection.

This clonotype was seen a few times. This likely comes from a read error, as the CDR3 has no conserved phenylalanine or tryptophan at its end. CDR3 coding DNA: TGTGCCAGCAGCGCCGACGGCCAGGGGGGCTACACCTCC. It yields the protein CASSADGQGGYTS. This chain uses TRBV11-2 with TRBJ1-2; tentative D call: TRBD1 (6 bases). The CDR3 spans 13 residues. The germline gives CDR1 SGHAT, CDR2 FQNNGV. V lost 5 bases, J lost 8 bases, and 15 bases lay in between.

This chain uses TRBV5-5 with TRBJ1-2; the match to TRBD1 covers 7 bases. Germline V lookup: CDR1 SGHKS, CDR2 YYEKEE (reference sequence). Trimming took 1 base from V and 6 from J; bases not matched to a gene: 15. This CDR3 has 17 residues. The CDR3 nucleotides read TGTGCCAGCAGCTTGAGTGGCACAGGGGCCCTTGGGGATGGCTACACCTTC. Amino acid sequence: CASSLSGTGALGDGYTF.